This T cell receptor (beta chain) appears in the sequencing data of a study of CD8 T cells in ankylosing spondylitis. Germline CDR1 is SGDLS and CDR2 is YYNGEE. This CDR3 is 15 amino acids long. V dropped 0 bases and J dropped 2; count of bases not matched to a gene: 2. Points from the study as a whole: Clones linked to disease were reported to show significant enrichment in matched ankylosing spondylitis synovial fluid.

In this sample, this clonotype turned up many times. Its antigen is unidentified. TCRdb passed the 5' RACE reads through MiXCR, listing each CDR3 protein once. The data contain tens of thousands of distinct CDR3 sequences, over 3.5% of them seen just once; the ten biggest clones take up 4%. The sequenced sample consisted of blood, either unsorted or a sorted T cell fraction (not recorded which). The chain is built from TRBV9 and TRBJ1-3; 7 bases agree with TRBD1. This TCR was recovered from a female donor with ankylosing spondylitis or in good health (not recorded which). CDR3 DNA sequence: TGTGCCAGCAGCGTAGAGGGGGCTGCTGGAAACACCATATATTTT. Amino acids: CASSVEGAAGNTIYF.